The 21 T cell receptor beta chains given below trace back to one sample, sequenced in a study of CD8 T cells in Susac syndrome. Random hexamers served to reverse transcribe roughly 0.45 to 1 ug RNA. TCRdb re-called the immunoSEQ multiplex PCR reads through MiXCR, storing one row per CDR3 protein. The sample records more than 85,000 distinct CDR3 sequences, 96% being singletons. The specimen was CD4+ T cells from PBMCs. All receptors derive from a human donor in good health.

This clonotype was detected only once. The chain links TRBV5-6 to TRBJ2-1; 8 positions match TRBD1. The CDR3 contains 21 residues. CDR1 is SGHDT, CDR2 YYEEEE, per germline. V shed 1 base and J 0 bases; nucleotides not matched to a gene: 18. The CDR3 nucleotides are TGTGCCAGCAGCTTGAGTATTGCGACAGGGGTTAACCAGAGCTCCTACAATGAGCAGTTCTTC. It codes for CASSLSIATGVNQSSYNEQFF.

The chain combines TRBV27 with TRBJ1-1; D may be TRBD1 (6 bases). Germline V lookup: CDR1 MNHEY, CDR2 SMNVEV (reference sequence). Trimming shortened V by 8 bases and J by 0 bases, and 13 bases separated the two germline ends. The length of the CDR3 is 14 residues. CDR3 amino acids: CASAMDRLNTEAFF. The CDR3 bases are TGTGCCAGCGCCATGGACAGATTGAACACTGAAGCTTTCTTT.

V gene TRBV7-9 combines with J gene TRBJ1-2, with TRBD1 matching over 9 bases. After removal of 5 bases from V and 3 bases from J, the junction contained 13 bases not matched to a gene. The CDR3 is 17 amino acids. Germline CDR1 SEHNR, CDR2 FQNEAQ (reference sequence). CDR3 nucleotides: TGTGCCAGCAGCCTGGGACAGGGACACGGTTACGACTATGGCTACACCTTC. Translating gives CASSLGQGHGYDYGYTF. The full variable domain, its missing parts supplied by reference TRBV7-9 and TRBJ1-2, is DTGVSQNPRHKITKRGQNVTFRCDPISEHNRLYWYRQTLGQGPEFLTYFQNEAQLEKSRLLSDRFSAERPKGSFSTLEIQRTEQGDSAMYLCASSLGQGHGYDYGYTFGSGTRLTVV.

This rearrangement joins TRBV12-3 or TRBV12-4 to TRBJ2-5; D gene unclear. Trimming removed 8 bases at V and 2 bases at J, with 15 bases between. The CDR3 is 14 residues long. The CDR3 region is CASSVRFSQETQYF. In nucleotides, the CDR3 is TGTGCCAGCTCGGTTCGGTTTTCGCAAGAGACCCAGTACTTC.

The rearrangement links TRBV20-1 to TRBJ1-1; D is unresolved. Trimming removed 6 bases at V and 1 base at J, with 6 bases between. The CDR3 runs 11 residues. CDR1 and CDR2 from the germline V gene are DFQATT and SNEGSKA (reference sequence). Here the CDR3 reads CSAKRNTEAFF. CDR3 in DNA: TGCAGTGCAAAACGGAACACTGAAGCTTTCTTT.

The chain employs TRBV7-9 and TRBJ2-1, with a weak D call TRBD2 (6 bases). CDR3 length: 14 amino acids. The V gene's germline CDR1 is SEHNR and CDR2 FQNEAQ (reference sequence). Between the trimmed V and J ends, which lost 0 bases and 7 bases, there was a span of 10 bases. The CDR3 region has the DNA TGTGCCAGCAGCTTAGCTGGGGGGAGGAATGAGCAGTTCTTC. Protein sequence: CASSLAGGRNEQFF.

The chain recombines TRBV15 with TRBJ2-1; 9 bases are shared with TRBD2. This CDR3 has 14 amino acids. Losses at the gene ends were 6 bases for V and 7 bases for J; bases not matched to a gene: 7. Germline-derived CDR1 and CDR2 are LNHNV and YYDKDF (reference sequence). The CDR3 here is CATSDRSGGNEQFF. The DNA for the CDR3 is TGTGCCACCAGTGATCGAAGCGGGGGGAATGAGCAGTTCTTC.

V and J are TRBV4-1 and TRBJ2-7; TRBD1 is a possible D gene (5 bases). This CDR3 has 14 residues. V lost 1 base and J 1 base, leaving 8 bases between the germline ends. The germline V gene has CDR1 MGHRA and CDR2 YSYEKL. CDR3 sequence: CASSQGYRSYEQYF. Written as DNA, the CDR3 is TGCGCCAGCAGCCAAGGTTACAGGTCCTACGAGCAGTACTTC.

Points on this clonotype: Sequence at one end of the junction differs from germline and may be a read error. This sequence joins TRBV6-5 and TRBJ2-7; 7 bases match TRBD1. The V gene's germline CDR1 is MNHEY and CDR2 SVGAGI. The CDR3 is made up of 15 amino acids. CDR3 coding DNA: TGTGCCAGCAGTGACTCCGGGACAGCTTCCTACGAGCAGTACTTC. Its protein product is CASSDSGTASYEQYF.

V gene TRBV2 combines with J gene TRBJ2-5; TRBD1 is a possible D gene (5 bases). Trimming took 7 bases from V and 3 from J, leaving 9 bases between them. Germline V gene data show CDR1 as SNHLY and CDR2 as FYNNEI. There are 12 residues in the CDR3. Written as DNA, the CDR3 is TGTGCCAGCATGACAGCAAAAGAGACCCAGTACTTC. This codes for CASMTAKETQYF.

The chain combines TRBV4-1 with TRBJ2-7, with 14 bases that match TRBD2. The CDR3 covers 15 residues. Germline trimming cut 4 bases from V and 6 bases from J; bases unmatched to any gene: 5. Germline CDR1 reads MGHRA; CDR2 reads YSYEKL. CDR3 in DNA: TGCGCCAGCAGCCTCCTGACTAGCGGGAGGGGCGAGCAGTACTTC. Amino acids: CASSLLTSGRGEQYF.

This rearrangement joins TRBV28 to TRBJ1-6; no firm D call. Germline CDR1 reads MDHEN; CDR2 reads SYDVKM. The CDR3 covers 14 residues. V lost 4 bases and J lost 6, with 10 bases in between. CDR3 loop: CASSSPTPNSPLHF. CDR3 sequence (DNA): TGTGCCAGCAGTTCCCCGACACCTAATTCACCCCTCCACTTT.

This CDR3 is CASSFPPGALNTEAFF. The CDR3 DNA is TGTGCCAGCAGTTTTCCCCCAGGGGCCCTGAACACTGAAGCTTTCTTT. The chain joins TRBV28 to TRBJ1-1; D is perhaps TRBD1 (6 bases). Trimming cost V 3 bases and J 0 bases, with 14 bases left between them. Germline lookup yields CDR1 MDHEN and CDR2 SYDVKM. CDR3 length: 16 residues.

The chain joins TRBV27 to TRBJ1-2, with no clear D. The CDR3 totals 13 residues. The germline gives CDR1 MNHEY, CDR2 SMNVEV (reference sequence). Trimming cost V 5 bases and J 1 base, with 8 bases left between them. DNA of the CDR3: TGTGCCAGCAGTCCGGGGTATAACTATGGCTACACCTTC. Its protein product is CASSPGYNYGYTF.

The CDR3 region has the DNA TGTGCCTGGAGTGTGTTTTGGGGACAGGGGGGAACAGATACGCAGTATTTT. Translated, it gives CAWSVFWGQGGTDTQYF. The V gene is TRBV30, the J gene TRBJ2-3; TRBD1 matches at 11 bases. The CDR3 is 17 amino acids. Per germline, CDR1 GTSNPN and CDR2 SVGIG (reference sequence). After removal of 0 bases from V and 3 bases from J, the junction contained 8 bases not matched to a gene.

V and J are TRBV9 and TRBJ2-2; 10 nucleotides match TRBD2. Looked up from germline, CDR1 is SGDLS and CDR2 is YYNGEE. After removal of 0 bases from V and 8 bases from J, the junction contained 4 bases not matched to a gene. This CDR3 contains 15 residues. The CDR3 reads CASSVDLAGVGELFF. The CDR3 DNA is TGTGCCAGCAGCGTAGATCTAGCGGGGGTTGGGGAGCTGTTTTTT. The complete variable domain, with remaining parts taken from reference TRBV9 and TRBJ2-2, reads DSGVTQTPKHLITATGQRVTLRCSPRSGDLSVYWYQQSLDQGLQFLIQYYNGEERAKGNILERFSAQQFPDLHSELNLSSLELGDSALYFCASSVDLAGVGELFFGEGSRLTVL.

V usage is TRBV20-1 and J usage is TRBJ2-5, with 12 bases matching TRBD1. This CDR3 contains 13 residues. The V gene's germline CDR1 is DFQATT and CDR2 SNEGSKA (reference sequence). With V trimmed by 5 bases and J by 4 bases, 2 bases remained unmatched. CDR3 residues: CSARGQGAETQYF. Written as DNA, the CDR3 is TGCAGTGCTCGGGGACAGGGGGCAGAGACCCAGTACTTC.

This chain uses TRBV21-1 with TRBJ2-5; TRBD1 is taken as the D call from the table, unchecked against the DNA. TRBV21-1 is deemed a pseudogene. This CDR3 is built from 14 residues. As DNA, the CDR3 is TGTGCCAGCAGCAAAGCCGGGATCTCGGAGACCCAGTACTTC. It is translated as CASSKAGISETQYF.

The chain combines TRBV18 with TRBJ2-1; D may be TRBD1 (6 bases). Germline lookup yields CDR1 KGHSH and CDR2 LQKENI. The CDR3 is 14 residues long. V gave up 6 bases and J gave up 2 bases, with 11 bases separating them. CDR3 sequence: CASSNYRAYNEQFF. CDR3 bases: TGTGCCAGCTCCAACTACAGGGCCTACAATGAGCAGTTCTTC.

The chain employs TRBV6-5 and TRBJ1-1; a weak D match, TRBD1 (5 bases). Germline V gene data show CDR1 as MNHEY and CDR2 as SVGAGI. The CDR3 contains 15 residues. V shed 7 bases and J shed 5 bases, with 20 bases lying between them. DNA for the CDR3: TGTGCCAGCACGAAAACCGGGACCCTAGGGACTGAAGCTTTCTTT. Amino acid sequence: CASTKTGTLGTEAFF.

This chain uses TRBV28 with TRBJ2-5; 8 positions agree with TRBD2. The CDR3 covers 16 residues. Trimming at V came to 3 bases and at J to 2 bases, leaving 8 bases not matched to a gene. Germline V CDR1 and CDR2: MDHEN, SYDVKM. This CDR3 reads CASSFAGGGTQETQYF. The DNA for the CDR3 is TGTGCCAGCAGTTTTGCGGGAGGTGGGACACAAGAGACCCAGTACTTC.